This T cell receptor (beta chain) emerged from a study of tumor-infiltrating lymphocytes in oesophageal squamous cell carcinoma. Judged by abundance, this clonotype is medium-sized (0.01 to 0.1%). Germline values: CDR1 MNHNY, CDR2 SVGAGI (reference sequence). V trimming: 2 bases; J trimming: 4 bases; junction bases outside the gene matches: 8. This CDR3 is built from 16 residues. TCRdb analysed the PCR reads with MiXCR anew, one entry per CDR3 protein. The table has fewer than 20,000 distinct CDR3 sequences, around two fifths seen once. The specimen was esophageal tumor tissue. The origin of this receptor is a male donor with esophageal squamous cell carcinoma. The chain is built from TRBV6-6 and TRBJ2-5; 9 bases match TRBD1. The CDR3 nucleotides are TGTGCCAGCAGTTACGCTGGGACAGGGAGGGGAGAGACCCAGTACTTC. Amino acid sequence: CASSYAGTGRGETQYF.